This is a list of T cell receptor beta chains from one sample in a study of T-cell memory formation after mild COVID-19. One entry per CDR3 protein results from TCRdb running MiXCR on the 5' RACE reads. The sample has approximately 490,000 distinct CDR3 sequences, roughly 20% seen once. Sequencing was done on a sample of PBMCs or a T cell subset sorted from them (not recorded which). The source is an adult woman who had mild COVID-19 (a few samples of this study predate the infection). Cell type and time point are not known. CDR3s include the opening cysteine and the closing phenylalanine or tryptophan. The order of the fields is CDR3 DNA, CDR3 protein, clone size, V gene, D gene, J gene. A D gene is named only where the DNA matches it firmly. Size is stated for part of the rows, as once, few or many counts, or as a class when the clone is expanded.

DNA: TGTGCCAGCAGCCGTGGACTAGCGGGAGATGTCACAGATACGCAGTATTTT
CDR3: CASSRGLAGDVTDTQYF
size: few
V: TRBV7-9
D: TRBD2
J: TRBJ2-3

DNA: TGTGCCAGCAGTTCCCAGGGGGCATCTTACGAGCAGTACTTC
CDR3: CASSSQGASYEQYF
size: .
V: TRBV27
D: TRBD1
J: TRBJ2-7

DNA: TGTGCCAGCAGCCTACACGCGAATACGCAGTATTTT
CDR3: CASSLHANTQYF
size: many
V: TRBV3-1
D: .
J: TRBJ2-3

DNA: TGTGCCAGCAGCCCCTATAACCCCGACAGGGTGGAGCTTGAGACAGATACGCAGTATTTT
CDR3: CASSPYNPDRVELETDTQYF
size: few
V: TRBV11-2
D: TRBD1
J: TRBJ2-3

DNA: TGTGCCAGCAGCTGGGGACCAGACACCGGGGAGCTGTTTTTT
CDR3: CASSWGPDTGELFF
size: .
V: TRBV5-5
D: .
J: TRBJ2-2

DNA: TGCAGTGCTCTAGGGAGTAGTTTCGGAGGTGAGCAGTTCTTC
CDR3: CSALGSSFGGEQFF
size: .
V: TRBV20-1
D: .
J: TRBJ2-1

DNA: TGTGCCACCAGCAGAGAAACCGGGACAGGCACAGATACGCAGTATTTT
CDR3: CATSRETGTGTDTQYF
size: few
V: TRBV15
D: TRBD1
J: TRBJ2-3

DNA: TGTGCCAGCAGCTTGAAGTTCACAGATACGCAGTATTTT
CDR3: CASSLKFTDTQYF
size: .
V: TRBV5-4
D: .
J: TRBJ2-3

DNA: TGCGCCAGCAGCCAAGAAGTGCGACAGGGGTTAAACACCGGGGAGCTGTTTTTT
CDR3: CASSQEVRQGLNTGELFF
size: many
V: TRBV4-1
D: TRBD1
J: TRBJ2-2

DNA: TGTGCCAGCAGCTTAAACGGGATGAACACTGAAGCTTTCTTT
CDR3: CASSLNGMNTEAFF
size: .
V: TRBV7-3
D: .
J: TRBJ1-1

DNA: TGTGCCAGCAGCCCCCATTCCGACATTAACACTGAAGCTTTCTTT
CDR3: CASSPHSDINTEAFF
size: .
V: TRBV27
D: .
J: TRBJ1-1

DNA: TGTGCCAGCAGGTTGCAGGGGGCCACAGATACGCAGTATTTT
CDR3: CASRLQGATDTQYF
size: few
V: TRBV6-1
D: TRBD1
J: TRBJ2-3

DNA: TGCGCCACCACCCGCGGCCAACCCGGGGGAGGGGAGCTGTTTTTT
CDR3: CATTRGQPGGGELFF
size: few
V: TRBV5-1
D: .
J: TRBJ2-2

DNA: TGTGCCAGCAGCCCATTACTAGCGGGAGTCGGAGAGACCCAGTACTTC
CDR3: CASSPLLAGVGETQYF
size: few
V: TRBV2
D: TRBD2
J: TRBJ2-5

DNA: TGCAGCGTTGAAGGGGGAGCGGGAGACCTCAATGAGCAGTTCTTC
CDR3: CSVEGGAGDLNEQFF
size: few
V: TRBV29-1
D: TRBD2
J: TRBJ2-1

DNA: TGTGCCAGCAGCTTCATTGGGGGGGCTTACGAGCAGTACTTC
CDR3: CASSFIGGAYEQYF
size: .
V: TRBV14
D: .
J: TRBJ2-7

DNA: TGTGCCAGCAGCGAGGGTAGGTCCTACAATGAGCAGTTCTTC
CDR3: CASSEGRSYNEQFF
size: few
V: TRBV7-9
D: .
J: TRBJ2-1